Below are 9 T cell receptor beta chains sequenced from a single sample in a study of T cells after somatic rescue of genetic block. Using immunoSEQ multiplex PCR, the repertoire was profiled, and TCRdb retains in-frame clones only, with some absent. This table holds about 110,000 clones, 75% to 95% found once. The sample comprised peripheral blood mononuclear cells (PBMCs). The receptors here all came from a young woman.

The chain couples TRBV11-2 to TRBJ2-5; TRBD2 matches at 9 bases. V dropped 5 bases and J dropped 4; count of bases not matched to a gene: 14. Per germline, CDR1 SGHAT and CDR2 FQNNGV. There are 17 residues in the CDR3. The DNA for the CDR3 is TGTGCCAGCAGCACCCGTGGCGGGCGGGGGGGCGTAGAGACCCAGTACTTC. Its translation is CASSTRGGRGGVETQYF.

This chain joins TRBV5-1 and TRBJ1-4; weak D call: TRBD1 (6 bases). CDR1 and CDR2 from the germline V gene are SGHRS and YFSETQ. V was shortened by 0 bases and J by 5 bases, with 14 bases between the two germline ends. The CDR3 totals 16 residues. The CDR3 DNA is TGCGCCAGCAGCTTGGCGACAGGATCAGGGAATGAAAAACTGTTTTTT. This encodes CASSLATGSGNEKLFF.

V gene TRBV7-8 combines with J gene TRBJ1-5, with 7 bases fitting TRBD1. V trimming: 5 bases; J trimming: 0 bases; junction bases outside the gene matches: 7. This CDR3 comprises 16 residues. CDR1 is SGHVS, CDR2 FQNEAQ, per germline. The CDR3: CASSAQGFNSNQPQHF. The CDR3 region has the DNA TGTGCCAGCAGCGCACAGGGGTTTAATAGCAATCAGCCCCAGCATTTT.

The V gene is TRBV6-1, the J gene TRBJ2-7, with 7 bases lining up with TRBD1. Germline trimming cut 1 base from V and 4 bases from J; bases unmatched to any gene: 7. Germline CDR1 is MNHNS and CDR2 is SASEGT. The CDR3 totals 15 residues. The CDR3 sequence: CASSEGAGGRYEQYF. The CDR3 DNA reads TGTGCCAGCAGTGAAGGGGCAGGGGGAAGGTACGAGCAGTACTTC.

A note on this clone: The same CDR3 can be traced to other DNA sequences in this sample. V gene TRBV27 combines with J gene TRBJ1-5, with D possibly matching TRBD1 (6 bases). Germline V gene sequence: CDR1 MNHEY, CDR2 SMNVEV (reference sequence). The length of the CDR3 is 13 residues. V lost 8 bases and J 4 bases, leaving 12 bases between the germline ends. In DNA form, the CDR3 reads TGTGCCAGCTCCCTAAGGGGGAATCAGCCCCAGCATTTT. Translation gives CASSLRGNQPQHF.

The chain employs TRBV15 and TRBJ2-7, with 7 nucleotides matching TRBD2. CDR3 size: 13 residues. J gave up 4 bases and V 0 bases, and 0 bases lay outside the gene matches. Germline-derived CDR1 and CDR2 are LNHNV and YYDKDF (reference sequence). The CDR3 bases are TGTGCCACCAGCAGAGAGCGGGAGTACGAGCAGTACTTC. This encodes CATSREREYEQYF. Full variable domain (rest looked up from reference TRBV15 and TRBJ2-7): DAMVIQNPRYQVTQFGKPVTLSCSQTLNHNVMYWYQQKSSQAPKLLFHYYDKDFNNEADTPDNFQSRRPNTSFCFLDIRSPGLGDTAMYLCATSREREYEQYFGPGTRLTVT.

This sequence joins TRBV9 and TRBJ1-2, with a weak D call TRBD1 (5 bases). The CDR3 is 16 amino acids. CDR1 and CDR2 from the germline V gene are SGDLS and YYNGEE. The ends were cut back, 0 bases at V and 1 base at J, with 13 bases in the middle. CDR3 residues: CASSVDAGPLNYGYTF. The CDR3, as DNA: TGTGCCAGCAGCGTAGATGCGGGACCCCTTAACTATGGCTACACCTTC.

This clone was detected only once. The J gene is TRBJ1-1, the V gene TRBV29-1; tentatively, D is TRBD1 (5 bases). The CDR3 is 13 residues long. The germline gives CDR1 SQVTM, CDR2 ANQGSEA. V gave up 8 bases and J gave up 4 bases, with 17 bases separating them. The CDR3 sequence is CSFRVGVSTEAFF. The CDR3, as DNA: TGCAGCTTCAGGGTGGGAGTGAGCACTGAAGCTTTCTTT.

V is TRBV5-4 and J is TRBJ1-4, with 7 bases aligning to TRBD1. CDR1 SGHNT and CDR2 YYREEE come from the germline V gene (reference sequence). CDR3 length: 13 amino acids. The V gene end was trimmed by 2 bases and the J gene end by 7 bases; junction bases not matched to a gene: 2. The DNA of the CDR3 is TGTGCCAGCAGCTTTCAGGGGGGTGAAAAACTGTTTTTT. Residues: CASSFQGGEKLFF.